This section outlines one T cell receptor beta chain sequence together with its context. Original analysis: Amplification of reference gene primers was used by the study to estimate nucleated cell counts. Sequencing was performed with immunoSEQ multiplex PCR; in TCRdb, only in-frame clones are kept and a portion is missing. V and J calls and clone size follow that table, whereas D and trimming were derived from the DNA. The sample includes roughly 230,000 clones, 85% seen only once; the top ten take approximately 5.1%. The data derive from a study of blood T cell repertoires in COVID-19. Study at large: Acute and convalescent COVID-19 samples came from the United States, Italy and Spain. T cells, B-cell-depleted T cells, or PBMCs supplied cDNA or gDNA.

Patients at the Seattle site were enrolled during active infection and followed longitudinally. The sequenced sample consisted of peripheral blood. The TCR was taken from a man over 45 with COVID-19, enrolled during active disease.

This CDR3 is CASSPLAGGLNEQYF. CDR3 in DNA: TGTGCCAGCAGCCCCTTAGCGGGGGGTCTGAACGAGCAGTACTTC. The rearrangement joins TRBV3-1 (or the pseudogene TRBV3-2) to TRBJ2-7; TRBD2 agrees at 10 bases. This CDR3 has 15 residues. Per the germline V gene, CDR1 is LGHDT and CDR2 is YNNKEL (reference sequence). J lost 5 bases, V lost 4 bases, and 8 bases had no gene match.